The sequence of this T cell receptor beta chain was determined in a study of blood T cell repertoires in COVID-19. Whole-study context: Samples came from the United States, Italy and Spain, spanning acute and convalescent COVID-19.

Followed longitudinally, the Seattle patients had been enrolled during active infection. In the original analysis: Reference gene primer amplification yielded estimated nucleated cell counts. Some clones are missing from TCRdb's copy, which holds only in-frame ones; the method was immunoSEQ multiplex PCR. The V and J calls and clone size are taken from that table; D and trimming were inferred from the DNA. The sample yields roughly 400,000 clones, around 87% seen once. This CDR3 is built from 12 residues. Germline CDR1 is MRHNA and CDR2 is SNTAGT. Deletions cut 0 bases from V and 7 bases from J, with 6 bases between.

The V gene is TRBV6-4, the J gene TRBJ1-2; D gene ambiguous. The specimen sequenced was peripheral blood. This clonotype originated in a woman in her sixties with COVID-19, enrolled during active disease. CDR3: CASSDSAGGYTF. CDR3 nucleotides: TGTGCCAGCAGTGACTCGGCGGGTGGCTACACCTTC.